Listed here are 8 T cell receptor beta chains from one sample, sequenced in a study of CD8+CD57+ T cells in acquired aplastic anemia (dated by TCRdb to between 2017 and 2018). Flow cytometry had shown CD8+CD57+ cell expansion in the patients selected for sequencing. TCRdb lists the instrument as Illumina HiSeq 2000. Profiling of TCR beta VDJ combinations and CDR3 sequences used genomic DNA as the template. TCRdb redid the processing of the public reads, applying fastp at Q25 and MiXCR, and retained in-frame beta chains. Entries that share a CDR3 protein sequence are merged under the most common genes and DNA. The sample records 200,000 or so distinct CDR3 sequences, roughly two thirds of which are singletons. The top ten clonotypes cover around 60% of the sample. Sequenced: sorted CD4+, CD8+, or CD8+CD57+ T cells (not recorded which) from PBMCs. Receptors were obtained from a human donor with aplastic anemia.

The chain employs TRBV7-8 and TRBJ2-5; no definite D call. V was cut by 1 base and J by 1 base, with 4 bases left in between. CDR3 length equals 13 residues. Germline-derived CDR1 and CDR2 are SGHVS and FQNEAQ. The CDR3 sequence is CASSLELQETQYF. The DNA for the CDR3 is TGTGCCAGCAGCTTAGAACTCCAAGAGACCCAGTACTTC.

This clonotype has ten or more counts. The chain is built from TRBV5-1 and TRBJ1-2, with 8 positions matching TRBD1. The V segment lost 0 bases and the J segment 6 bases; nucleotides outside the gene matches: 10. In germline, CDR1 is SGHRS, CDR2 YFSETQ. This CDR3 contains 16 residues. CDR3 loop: CASSLGTGGPLDGYTF. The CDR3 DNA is TGCGCCAGCAGCTTGGGAACAGGGGGGCCCCTCGATGGCTACACCTTC.

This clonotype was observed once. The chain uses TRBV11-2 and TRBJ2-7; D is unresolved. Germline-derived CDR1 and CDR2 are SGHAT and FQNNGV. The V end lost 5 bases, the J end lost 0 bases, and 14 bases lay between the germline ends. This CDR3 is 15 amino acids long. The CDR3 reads CASSALFGGSYEQYF. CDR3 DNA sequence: TGTGCCAGCAGCGCTCTGTTTGGCGGCTCCTACGAGCAGTACTTC.

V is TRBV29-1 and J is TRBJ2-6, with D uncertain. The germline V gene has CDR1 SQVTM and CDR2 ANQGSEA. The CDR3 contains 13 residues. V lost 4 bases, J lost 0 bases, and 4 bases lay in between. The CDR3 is CSVGFSGANVLTF. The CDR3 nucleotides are TGCAGCGTTGGGTTCTCTGGGGCCAACGTCCTGACTTTC.

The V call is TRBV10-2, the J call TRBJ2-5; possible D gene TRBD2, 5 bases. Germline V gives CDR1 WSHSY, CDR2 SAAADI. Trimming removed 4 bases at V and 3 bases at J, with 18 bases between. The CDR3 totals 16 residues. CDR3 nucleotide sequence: TGCGCCAGCAGTGCGGGTGTACCGCGGGTGGAAGAGACCCAGTACTTC. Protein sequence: CASSAGVPRVEETQYF.

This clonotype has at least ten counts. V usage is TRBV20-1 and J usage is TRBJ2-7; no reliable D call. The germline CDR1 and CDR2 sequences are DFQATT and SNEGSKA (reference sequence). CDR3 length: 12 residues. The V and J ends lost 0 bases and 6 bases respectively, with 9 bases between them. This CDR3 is CSARDLGIEQYF. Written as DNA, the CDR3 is TGCAGTGCTAGAGATTTGGGTATCGAGCAGTACTTC.

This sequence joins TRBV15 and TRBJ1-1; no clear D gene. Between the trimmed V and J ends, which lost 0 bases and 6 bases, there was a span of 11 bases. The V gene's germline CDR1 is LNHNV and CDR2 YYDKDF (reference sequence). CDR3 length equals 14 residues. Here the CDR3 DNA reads TGTGCCACCAGCAGAGATCCCAAGGGCGCTGAAGCTTTCTTT. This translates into CATSRDPKGAEAFF.

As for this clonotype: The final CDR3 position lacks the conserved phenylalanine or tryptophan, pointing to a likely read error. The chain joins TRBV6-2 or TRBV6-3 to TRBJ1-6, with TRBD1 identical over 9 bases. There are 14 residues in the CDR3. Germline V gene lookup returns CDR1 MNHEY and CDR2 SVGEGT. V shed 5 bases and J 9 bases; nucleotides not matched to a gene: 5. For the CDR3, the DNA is TGTGCCAGCAGTCTGGGACAGGGCGTTTCACCCCTCCACCTT. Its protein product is CASSLGQGVSPLHL.